The rows below give T cell receptor beta chains drawn from one sample of a study of metastatic and nonmetastatic thyroid tumors. TCRdb used MiXCR to call clones anew from the PCR reads. The sample carries about 24,000 clones, less than 20% recorded once. The source material was adjacent normal tissue. These receptors originate from a male donor with papillary thyroid cancer or a benign thyroid nodule (not recorded which). Some clones in this sample may be carry-over from other donors' samples. Both conserved end residues are part of each CDR3. D genes are given only for firm matches. Expanded clones get a size class; other rows say once, few or many, or leave the size out.

CASNTVGGKNIQYF,TGTGCCAGTAACACAGTCGGGGGCAAAAACATTCAGTACTTC,TRBJ2-4,TRBV19,many,.
CASKKGTFVTQYF,TGTGCCAGCAAAAAGGGAACCTTCGTGACCCAGTACTTC,TRBJ2-5,TRBV12-3/TRBV12-4,many,.
CSARPGLAGKSTDTKYF,TGCAGTGCCCGCCCTGGACTAGCGGGGAAAAGCACAGATACGAAGTATTTT,TRBJ2-3,TRBV20-1,.,TRBD2
CASSPNGGGEQYF,TGTGCCAGCAGCCCGAACGGAGGTGGCGAGCAGTACTTC,TRBJ2-7,TRBV7-3,.,.
CASSEARGTAVPERTGNTIYF,TGTGCCAGCAGTGAAGCCCGGGGAACAGCAGTCCCCGAGAGAACGGGAAACACCATATATTTT,TRBJ1-3,TRBV2,.,.
CASSVGTMNTEAFF,TGTGCCAGCAGCGTAGGGACCATGAACACTGAAGCTTTCTTT,TRBJ1-1,TRBV9,many,.
CAWSLGQGLQETQYF,TGTGCCTGGAGTTTGGGACAGGGGCTCCAAGAGACCCAGTACTTC,TRBJ2-5,TRBV30,many,TRBD1
CASTVGGERTQYF,TGTGCCAGCACCGTTGGGGGTGAACGGACCCAGTACTTC,TRBJ2-5,TRBV28,medium-sized,.
CASSESGDDEQFF,TGCGCCAGCAGTGAGTCGGGGGACGATGAGCAGTTCTTC,TRBJ2-1,TRBV10-1,medium-sized,.
CASSLTGGGAPSGNTIYF,TGTGCCAGCAGCCTAACAGGCGGAGGTGCCCCCTCTGGAAACACCATATATTTT,TRBJ1-3,TRBV25-1,many,.
CASNPFLGGTSDPVESYNEQFF,TGTGCCAGCAACCCTTTCCTTGGGGGGACTAGCGATCCTGTCGAGTCCTACAATGAGCAGTTCTTC,TRBJ2-1,TRBV7-6,.,TRBD2
CASSPTSGRLEETQYF,TGTGCCAGCTCACCCACTAGCGGCAGACTGGAAGAGACCCAGTACTTC,TRBJ2-5,TRBV18,once,TRBD2
CASSVSAGANVLTF,TGTGCCAGCAGCGTGAGCGCTGGGGCCAACGTCCTGACTTTC,TRBJ2-6,TRBV9,many,.
CASTGLVSGELFF,TGTGCCAGTACGGGCCTAGTGAGCGGGGAGCTGTTTTTT,TRBJ2-2,TRBV19,many,.
CACSLNAGTSGTGGPADTQYF,TGTGCCTGCAGCTTAAACGCCGGGACTAGCGGGACCGGGGGCCCGGCAGATACGCAGTATTTT,TRBJ2-3,TRBV7-3,few,TRBD2
CASSIDGGGDTEAFF,TGTGCCAGTAGTATAGACGGAGGGGGGGACACTGAAGCTTTCTTT,TRBJ1-1,TRBV19,many,.
CASRVRGVNTEAFF,TGTGCCAGCAGAGTACGAGGGGTGAACACTGAAGCTTTCTTT,TRBJ1-1,TRBV6-1,medium-sized,.
CASEPRGRGDTQYF,TGTGCCAGCGAACCACGGGGTAGGGGAGATACGCAGTATTTT,TRBJ2-3,TRBV28,many,.
CASSQGWTNTEAFF,TGCGCCAGCAGCCAAGGGTGGACGAACACTGAAGCTTTCTTT,TRBJ1-1,TRBV4-1,.,.
CASSKTSRAGELFF,TGTGCCAGCAGTAAGACTAGCAGGGCCGGGGAGCTGTTTTTT,TRBJ2-2,TRBV12-3/TRBV12-4,medium-sized,TRBD2
CASSEETYSGNTIYF,TGTGCCAGCAGTGAAGAAACATACTCTGGAAACACCATATATTTT,TRBJ1-3,TRBV6-1,few,.